A single sample is the source of the 13 T cell receptor beta chains below, sequenced in a study of cytomegalovirus exposure and HLA in healthy donors. This table comes from immunoSEQ multiplex PCR, and its TCRdb copy is limited to in-frame clones, with some not included. Among a few hundred thousand clones listed, 75% to 95% were seen once. What was sequenced was PBMCs. Receptor source: a woman aged 18 to 35 in good health and CMV-seronegative.

V gene TRBV18 combines with J gene TRBJ2-7; D is perhaps TRBD1 (5 bases). This CDR3 has 12 amino acids. Germline CDR1 is KGHSH and CDR2 is LQKENI. V was trimmed by 1 base and J by 6 bases, leaving 7 bases between them. The DNA for the CDR3 is TGTGCCAGCTCACCACAGGGGCTCGAGCAGTACTTC. Translated: CASSPQGLEQYF.

The V gene is TRBV13, the J gene TRBJ2-3; D ambiguous. The V gene lost 1 base and the J gene lost 4 bases, with 9 bases spanning the gap. Per the germline V gene, CDR1 is PRHDT and CDR2 is FYEKMQ (reference sequence). The CDR3 contains 14 residues. For the CDR3, the DNA is TGTGCCAGCAGCTTAGAATACTCTCCAGATACGCAGTATTTT. Its protein product is CASSLEYSPDTQYF.

The V call is TRBV10-1, the J call TRBJ2-1, with 10 positions matching TRBD1. The CDR3 totals 19 residues. Germline trimming cut 4 bases from V and 0 bases from J; bases unmatched to any gene: 12. Germline V CDR1 and CDR2: WNHNN, SYGVQD (reference sequence). The CDR3 loop reads CASSATGQGPESSYNEQFF. CDR3 nucleotide sequence: TGCGCCAGCAGTGCCACGGGACAGGGGCCGGAGAGCTCCTACAATGAGCAGTTCTTC.

The genes are TRBV11-2 and TRBJ2-1; a weak D match, TRBD2 (7 bases). Per germline, CDR1 SGHAT and CDR2 FQNNGV. CDR3 size: 14 residues. V gave up 6 bases and J gave up 7 bases, with 16 bases separating them. The CDR3 sequence: CASSRIGRGNEQFF. CDR3 DNA: TGTGCCAGCAGTCGTATTGGGAGGGGGAATGAGCAGTTCTTC.

The chain employs TRBV5-1 and TRBJ2-3; 10 bases are a match to TRBD2. Trimming removed 1 base from V and 4 bases from J; junction bases left unmatched: 6. Germline-derived CDR1 and CDR2 are SGHRS and YFSETQ. The CDR3 has 16 residues. CDR3 region: CASSLYVAGGSDTQYF. CDR3 DNA sequence: TGCGCCAGCAGCTTGTACGTAGCGGGAGGCTCAGATACGCAGTATTTT.

Remarks on this clone: Other DNA sequences within the sample encode an identical CDR3. The V gene is TRBV5-4, the J gene TRBJ2-1, with TRBD1 matching over 7 bases. Germline CDR1 reads SGHNT; CDR2 reads YYREEE (reference sequence). V dropped 4 bases and J dropped 1; count of bases not matched to a gene: 8. CDR3 size: 16 residues. CDR3 bases: TGTGCCAGCAGCCCAAGACAGGGCGGATCCTACAATGAGCAGTTCTTC. This sequence encodes CASSPRQGGSYNEQFF. The whole variable domain, remainder taken from reference TRBV5-4 and TRBJ2-1, is ETGVTQSPTHLIKTRGQQVTLRCSSQSGHNTVSWYQQALGQGPQFIFQYYREEENGRGNFPPRFSGLQFPNYSSELNVNALELDDSALYLCASSPRQGGSYNEQFFGPGTRLTVL.

V is TRBV6-4 and J is TRBJ1-1; D is undetermined. V dropped 3 bases and J dropped 1 base, with 6 bases sitting between them. CDR1 MRHNA and CDR2 SNTAGT come from the germline V gene. The CDR3 runs 13 residues. The CDR3 coding sequence is TGTGCCAGCAGTGAACATCCGAACACTGAAGCTTTCTTT. This translates into CASSEHPNTEAFF.

The chain is built from TRBV9 and TRBJ2-1; 10 nucleotides line up with TRBD2. The CDR3 is made up of 16 amino acids. Losses at the gene ends were 4 bases for V and 4 bases for J; bases not matched to a gene: 8. Germline CDR1 SGDLS, CDR2 YYNGEE. The DNA for the CDR3 is TGTGCCAGCAGCTCTGGGGGACTAGCGAGTTACAATGAGCAGTTCTTC. Amino acid sequence: CASSSGGLASYNEQFF.

This chain uses TRBV29-1 with TRBJ2-7, with TRBD2 matching 12 bases. CDR1 SQVTM and CDR2 ANQGSEA come from the germline V gene. J lost 3 bases, V lost 6 bases, and 9 bases had no gene match. The CDR3 extends over 15 amino acids. The CDR3 reads CSVVRLAGGFYEQYF. The DNA of the CDR3 is TGCAGCGTGGTCCGGCTAGCGGGAGGGTTCTACGAGCAGTACTTC.

This sequence joins TRBV19 and TRBJ2-1, with 13 bases identical to TRBD2. The CDR3 totals 16 residues. Germline V gene lookup returns CDR1 LNHDA and CDR2 SQIVND (reference sequence). Trimming cost V 4 bases and J 7 bases; bases outside gene matches: 7. The chain's CDR3 is CASSTQGLAGENEQFF. CDR3 DNA sequence: TGTGCCAGTAGTACCCAAGGACTAGCGGGAGAAAATGAGCAGTTCTTC. Supplemented by reference TRBV19 and TRBJ2-1, the full variable domain reads DGGITQSPKYLFRKEGQNVTLSCEQNLNHDAMYWYRQDPGQGLRLIYYSQIVNDFQKGDIAEGYSVSREKKESFPLTVTSAQKNPTAFYLCASSTQGLAGENEQFFGPGTRLTVL.

CDR3 in DNA: TGTGCCAGCAGCAATAAAGCGGGCCTCTTACGACAGACCCAGTACTTC. Encoded protein: CASSNKAGLLRQTQYF. The chain has TRBV7-2 and TRBJ2-5, with D possibly TRBD2 on 6 matching bases. The CDR3 length is 16 residues. Deletions cut 5 bases from V and 6 bases from J, with 22 bases between. Germline V lookup: CDR1 SGHTA, CDR2 FQGNSA.

The chain combines TRBV19 with TRBJ1-6; D is uncertain. The CDR3 runs to 14 residues. Germline V gene sequence: CDR1 LNHDA, CDR2 SQIVND (reference sequence). Trimming left V 7 bases short and J 10 bases short, with 17 bases between. The CDR3 protein is CASMEVRLRSPLHF. The CDR3 bases are TGTGCCAGTATGGAGGTCCGCTTACGCTCACCCCTCCACTTT.

The chain has TRBV27 and TRBJ2-7; 13 bases map to TRBD2. With 8 bases clipped from V and 3 bases from J, the junction kept 4 bases outside the gene matches. Per the germline V gene, CDR1 is MNHEY and CDR2 is SMNVEV (reference sequence). CDR3 length equals 14 residues. CDR3 DNA: TGTGCCAGCGGACTAGCGGGAGCTATCTACGAGCAGTACTTC. Its protein is CASGLAGAIYEQYF.